The following is a T cell receptor (beta chain) sequence with its context. The specificity of this receptor is unknown. Base qualities are not at hand, and no much larger clone is one base apart. The library was built by means of the immunoSEQ multiplex PCR assay. A mixture of 60 forward primers for TCR Vbeta segments and 13 reverse primers for TCR Jbeta segments was used in the multiplex PCR. A multiplex PCR assay on genomic DNA amplified the CDR3 region of rearranged TCR beta genes. The Illumina HiSeq System was used to sequence the amplified TCR beta libraries as 87-base-pair reads. The source study handled its data this way. In a later analysis, tens of millions of unique TCR beta chains were counted across the roughly 610 repertoires, and roughly 11 million of these chains were shared by at least two donors. A nearest-neighbor algorithm error-corrected the raw reads and collapsed the reads into unique sequences, merging closely related sequences to remove PCR and sequencing errors. CDR3 sequences were aligned to IMGT reference sequences to assign V, D and J gene segments. Each retained sequence needed at least a six-nucleotide match to both a V gene segment and a J gene segment. Rearrangements were classified as productive when the CDR3 lacked stop codons and remained in frame with V and J, and all other rearrangements were classified as non-productive. Following IMGT convention, CDR3 was defined as the stretch from the second conserved V-encoded cysteine up to the conserved J-encoded phenylalanine. In an earlier analysis of around 640 of the donors, sequences lacking an unambiguous match to a single V gene segment were excluded. In an earlier analysis of about 590 of the donors, a V segment was called functional when productive rearrangements were above 56.7%, and segregating when the standard deviation between donors exceeded 5%. To diagnose cytomegalovirus status from the catalog of TCR beta chain sequences, a statistical classification framework was built. In a later analysis, V and J genes were assigned by comparing TCR nucleotide sequences against IMGT/GENE-DB human TR gene sequences. In a later analysis, CDR3 sequences and most-parsimonious VDJ recombination scenarios were assigned using the TCRdist pipeline. A later analysis defined each TCR beta chain by its CDR3 amino acid sequence plus V-gene family, and excluded reads lacking a unique V-gene family. A later analysis removed 550 to 650 highly shared, low-generation-probability nucleotide sequences to deal with suspected cross-contamination and a sequencing artifact. In a later analysis, a clonal expansion index for each public chain was calculated from normalized within-repertoire ranks of inferred template counts. A later analysis computed generation probabilities with a VDJ recombination model fitted to out-of-frame rearrangements, and checked the results against IGoR. Hypergeometric tests were used in a later analysis to score TCR-TCR, TCR-HLA and TCR-CMV co-occurrence, with a repertoire-size bias correction applied to the TCR pairs. False discovery rates were estimated in a later analysis by permuting HLA or CMV assignments 20 times. A later analysis grouped co-occurring TCRs with DBSCAN, adding TCRdist sequence similarity when clustering within HLA-allele-positive subsets. Co-occurrence clustering excluded repertoires with fewer than 30,000 or more than 120,000 public chains, plus five with anomalous nucleotide sharing. What TCRdb holds here is the immuneACCESS table cut down to in-frame rearrangements. Part of the clones is not present; checked against another copy, under half of the missing clones reflect an unresolved V gene, and the others are unexplained. That table is the source of V, J and clone size, and D and trimming were worked out from the DNA. The sample contains about 190,000 clones, 65% to 85% of them found a single time. The top ten clonotypes cover around 1.9% of the sample.

The cohort was made up of around 720 healthy bone marrow donors. At the time of sampling, every cohort member was nominally healthy, though immune exposures that went unrecorded were likely present. The donor tested CMV seronegative, placing the donor among the approximately 360 seronegative members of the cohort. Every donor gave a peripheral blood sample, and the peripheral blood mononuclear cells from that sample were used for TCR beta sequencing. The Qiagen DNeasy Blood Extraction Kit was used to extract genomic DNA from the blood cell samples. The sample belongs to a study of cytomegalovirus exposure and HLA in healthy donors (dated by TCRdb to the late 2010s). For the study in its entirety: An earlier analysis of more than 550 of the donors reported 276 Gb of sequence data and around 100 million unique TCR beta sequences obtained from 150 million to 200 million T cells. An early release that covered roughly 600 HLA-typed donors contained about 300 gigabases of sequencing data and around 80 million unique TCR sequences. Of the 300 to 500 genotyped donors, over 80% were placed in the genetic ancestry cluster associated with self-reported Caucasian donors. The aim of the study was to test whether cataloging public T cell receptors could identify signatures of past pathogen exposure. The T cell repertoires of some 670 subjects were profiled by immunosequencing and related to cytomegalovirus serostatus. A separate validation cohort of over a hundred different subjects was used in addition to the 666-subject first cohort. High-throughput TCR immunosequencing, statistical association of individual TCRs with disease status, and machine learning were combined to predict cytomegalovirus infection status. A later analysis re-analyzed previously published TCR beta repertoires from approximately 670 donors and added high-resolution HLA genotyping to study TCR occurrence patterns. Rather than using new phenotypic data, the later analysis identified candidate immune exposures from TCR beta sequences and from how often those sequences occurred across donors. To decide whether each TCR beta V gene segment behaved as functional or pseudogenic, an earlier analysis of some 600 of the donors relied on high-throughput TCR beta sequencing. Donor age, sex, ethnicity and CMV serostatus were collected together with the repertoire data. A later genetic analysis used genome-wide SNP genotypes for about three fifths of the 666 donors, treating that subset as a discovery cohort. Every repertoire in the discovery cohort had been generated on one and the same sequencing platform. Class I and class II HLA loci were covered by the typing at four-digit resolution. The number of typed donors differed by locus: about 620-630 for A, B, C, DRB1 and DQB1; 522 for DQA1; 606 for DPA1; and around 490 for DPB1. Four to six DR-DQ haplotypes were handled as single units for association and clustering because linkage in the cohort was strong. Across roughly 420 genotyped donors of the cohort, an average of about 220,000 unique TCR beta nucleotide sequences per donor were sequenced, and around 20% of those sequences were non-productive.

The paper's findings and limits, for the study overall: In vitro tests confirmed that a few of the cytomegalovirus-associated TCR beta chains recognize cytomegalovirus antigens. According to a later genetic analysis, donors in an Asian-associated ancestry cluster had fewer N-insertions in productive TCRs than the approximately 650-donor mean. According to a later analysis, parvovirus B19, influenza, CMV and Epstein-Barr virus appeared linked to several top co-occurrence clusters. In the study, approximately 160 TCR beta chains were listed as associated with cytomegalovirus. In this cohort, only TCR beta chains were sequenced, and detectable features were limited by the absence of alpha or paired-chain data. For the cohort, immune exposure information was limited to CMV serostatus. V-gene and J-gene trimming of TCR beta chains was associated with a missense DCLRE1C variant in a later genetic analysis, and the association was replicated in an independent cohort. In a later analysis, most CMV-associated TCR beta chains were found to appear HLA-restricted, with HLA associations seemingly driven largely by CMV exposure. A further reported finding was that TCR beta sequences accurately predicted the HLA-A and HLA-B alleles for most subjects in the first cohort. In an earlier analysis of some 550 of the donors, most TCR beta V segments were observed in productive rearrangements about 90% or about 30% of the time, broadly matching IMGT annotations. Presence/absence analyses assumed roughly uniform sequencing depth across donors, an assumption that may not hold. Cytomegalovirus status was reported to be diagnosed by the classifier with high specificity and sensitivity in both the original and validation cohorts. Strong co-occurrence of HLA alleles, especially DR and DQ, made assigning TCR associations to individual alleles difficult. Because counts were too low, under 20 rarely observed V segments, including chromosome 9 orphons, were left out of the earlier analysis of roughly 600 of the donors. While some public TCRs were present in many individuals, most TCR sequences turned up only very rarely across donors. A cluster of highly shared sequence variants was judged likely to be a technical artifact of the sequencing pipeline. HLA typing was unavailable for some donors at each locus, so association tests used only the typed subset. Specific HLA alleles were associated with around 18,000 TCR beta sequences at a false discovery rate of 0.05 in a later analysis. In a later analysis, the rate of TCR association differed among HLA loci, with DRB1 alleles having the most associated TCRs and HLA-C alleles having the fewest. The authors suggested that the approach could potentially be extended to other disease states and immunological phenotypes. Correlated functional status among segregating V segments might reflect linkage disequilibrium, but an unknown experimental factor could not be ruled out. In a later analysis, HLA-associated TCR beta chains were found to be more clonally expanded and to have lower generation probabilities than equally common non-associated chains.

The sample was PBMCs. The sequence derives from a man between 18 and 29 years old in good health and CMV-seronegative.

The DNA is TGTGCCAGCATCGTACGGATCAAGCGGGGGACGCAAGAGACCCAGTACTTC. Its protein product is CASIVRIKRGTQETQYF. This chain is built from TRBV2 and TRBJ2-5; 8 bases in between match TRBD2. From the germline V gene, CDR1 is SNHLY and CDR2 is FYNNEI. Clipping removes 7 bases from V and 2 bases from J, with 15 as the unmatched junction base count. The CDR3 runs 17 amino acids, cysteine and phenylalanine included. The kept DNA is CDR3 alone, 51 bases in frame from the first base.